The clone carrying this TCR beta chain was picked up many times. The target antigen is unknown. Amplification of TCR alpha and beta CDR3 regions from RNA used iRepertoire nested multiplex PCR. TCRdb reprocessed the multiplex PCR reads via MiXCR and lists one record per CDR3 protein. This table has over 100,000 distinct CDR3 sequences, about 25% appearing once. The data belong to a study of glioma-infiltrating T cells. Findings of the study overall: Tissue-blood divergence was below expectation in non-neoplastic patients, above in gliomas.

This receptor was identified in a human donor with low-grade glioma or glioblastoma, undergoing nonglioma brain surgery, or in good health (not recorded which). Sequenced: glioma tissue, nonneoplastic brain tissue, or PBMCs (not recorded which).

CDR3 sequence reads: CASNQQGASYEQYF. The CDR3, as DNA: TGTGCCAGCAATCAACAGGGGGCGTCCTACGAGCAGTACTTC. The chain is built from TRBV2 and TRBJ2-7; 9 bases are a match to TRBD1. Trimming at V came to 7 bases and at J to 1 base, leaving 5 bases not matched to a gene. The CDR3 loop spans 14 amino acids. Germline V gene sequence: CDR1 SNHLY, CDR2 FYNNEI.